This T cell receptor (beta chain) comes out of a study of cytomegalovirus exposure and HLA in healthy donors. In the study overall: In an early release, HLA-typed donors contributed tens of millions of unique TCR sequences.

The germline V gene has CDR1 SQVTM and CDR2 ANQGSEA. The CDR3 sequence is 11 residues long. The V gene lost 6 bases and the J gene lost 7 bases, with 9 bases spanning the gap. Researchers ran the PCR with 60 Vbeta and 13 Jbeta primers. The assay was immunoSEQ multiplex PCR, and TCRdb's table has in-frame clones only and misses some. The sample has approximately 130,000 clones, about 77% seen once. Turning to this clone: Its antigen is unknown.

Study-wide results and limits: The study designated fewer than 200 TCR beta chains cytomegalovirus-associated. An analysis that was carried out later associated 15,000 to 20,000 TCR beta sequences with HLA alleles at 0.05 false discovery rate. Reportedly, a later analysis found an Asian-associated ancestry cluster had fewer N-insertions than the approximately 600-donor mean.

The gene calls are TRBV29-1 and TRBJ1-4; a possible D gene is TRBD1 (6 bases). The sample comprised PBMCs. The TCR comes from a man in his forties or fifties in good health and CMV-seronegative. CDR3 sequence: CSVWTVEKLFF. CDR3 nucleotides: TGCAGCGTGTGGACAGTTGAAAAACTGTTTTTT.